Shown below are 21 T cell receptor beta chains from a single sample sequenced in a study of shared clonotypes between healthy human individuals (dated by TCRdb to between 2020 and 2021). The library was generated by the immunoSEQ multiplex PCR assay. TCRdb limited this immuneACCESS table to in-frame rearrangements with V and J called. A share of clones is missing; checked studies link under half to unresolved V genes, and the rest is unexplained. This sample gives approximately 2,300,000 clones in total; 80% to 95% of them show up just once. The top ten clonotypes cover about 0.36% of the sample. Sequences were obtained from naive CD4+ T cells from PBMCs. The cell subset or site label for this specimen denotes: CD45RA+ positively selected. The origin of the receptors is a young man in good health. Some clones in this sample may be carry-over from other donors' samples.

This clone was counted a few times. The V gene is TRBV6-5, the J gene TRBJ1-5, with TRBD1 as a possible D gene (6 bases). V gave up 3 bases and J gave up 6 bases, with 12 bases separating them. There are 14 residues in the CDR3. Germline assignment: CDR1 MNHEY and CDR2 SVGAGI. CDR3 sequence reads: CASSYARGGQPQHF. The CDR3 bases are TGTGCCAGCAGTTATGCCAGGGGTGGTCAGCCCCAGCATTTT.

The chain couples TRBV19 to TRBJ1-5; D is perhaps TRBD1 (5 bases). Trimming cost V 5 bases and J 6 bases, with 14 bases left between them. Per germline, CDR1 LNHDA and CDR2 SQIVND (reference sequence). The CDR3 length is 14 residues. The CDR3 sequence is CASSAESGFQPQHF. For the CDR3, the DNA is TGTGCCAGTAGTGCAGAATCAGGGTTTCAGCCCCAGCATTTT.

The rearrangement links TRBV30 to TRBJ1-5; D remains ambiguous. The V gene lost 2 bases and the J gene lost 2 bases, with 7 bases spanning the gap. Germline V gene data show CDR1 as GTSNPN and CDR2 as SVGIG (reference sequence). This CDR3 is built from 13 residues. Written as DNA, the CDR3 is TGTGCCTGGAGTCATGGAGGCAATCAGCCCCAGCATTTT. This codes for CAWSHGGNQPQHF.

The chain couples TRBV18 to TRBJ2-3; D uncertain. V lost 3 bases to trimming and J lost 0 bases, with 13 bases between them. Germline V gene sequence: CDR1 KGHSH, CDR2 LQKENI. The CDR3 totals 16 residues. The CDR3 spells CASSPRSLGSTDTQYF. CDR3 nucleotides: TGTGCCAGCTCACCCCGGAGCCTCGGTAGCACAGATACGCAGTATTTT.

The rearrangement links TRBV7-7 to TRBJ1-5, with D perhaps TRBD1 (5 bases). Germline lookup yields CDR1 SSHAT and CDR2 FNYEAQ (reference sequence). The CDR3 covers 13 residues. Trimming took off 5 bases at V and 5 bases at J, with 10 bases between the two ends. This CDR3 is CASSAGSDQPQHF. The CDR3 nucleotides are TGTGCCAGCAGCGCAGGGAGCGATCAGCCCCAGCATTTT.

The genes are TRBV7-9 and TRBJ2-1; a possible D gene is TRBD1 (6 bases). The CDR3 has 16 amino acids. Trimming pared 5 bases from V and 6 bases from J, leaving 20 bases between. The V gene's germline CDR1 is SEHNR and CDR2 FQNEAQ (reference sequence). As DNA, the CDR3 is TGTGCCAGCAGCCTGAGGGGAACAGGGAAGCTCAATGAGCAGTTCTTC. Translating it yields CASSLRGTGKLNEQFF.

The V and J genes are TRBV7-3 and TRBJ2-5; 16 nucleotides align to TRBD2. In germline, CDR1 is SGHTA, CDR2 FQGTGA. The CDR3 runs 19 residues. The trim removed 0 bases at V and 5 bases at J, leaving 9 bases unmatched. CDR3 nucleotides: TGTGCCAGCAGCTTAACAGGGACTAGCGGGAGGGCCCTCAGGGAGACCCAGTACTTC. It is translated as CASSLTGTSGRALRETQYF. The entire variable domain, with the rest obtained from reference TRBV7-3 and TRBJ2-5, is as follows: GAGVSQTPSNKVTEKGKYVELRCDPISGHTALYWYRQSLGQGPEFLIYFQGTGAADDSGLPNDRFFAVRPEGSVSTLKIQRTERGDSAVYLCASSLTGTSGRALRETQYFGPGTRLLVL.

V is TRBV27 and J is TRBJ2-7; either TRBD1 or TRBD2 may fit D (5 bases each). There are 13 residues in the CDR3. The V gene's germline CDR1 is MNHEY and CDR2 SMNVEV (reference sequence). V lost 3 bases to trimming and J lost 6 bases, with 12 bases between them. CDR3: CASSLWGLGEQYF. The CDR3 nucleotides read TGTGCCAGCAGTTTGTGGGGGTTGGGCGAGCAGTACTTC.

The chain carries TRBV5-1 and TRBJ2-7, with D perhaps matching TRBD1 (6 bases). The CDR3 extends over 14 amino acids. Looked up from germline, CDR1 is SGHRS and CDR2 is YFSETQ. V was cut by 0 bases and J by 5 bases, with 12 bases left in between. CDR3 loop: CASSLAGGADEQYF. The CDR3 DNA reads TGCGCCAGCAGCTTGGCTGGGGGCGCCGACGAGCAGTACTTC.

The chain uses TRBV14 and TRBJ2-7; TRBD1 matches 10 bases. Trimming took 4 bases from V and 3 from J; bases not matched to a gene: 6. Per germline, CDR1 SGHDN and CDR2 FVKESK. The CDR3 runs to 15 residues. The CDR3 loop reads CASSPLTGGNYEQYF. As DNA, the CDR3 is TGTGCCAGCAGCCCCCTGACAGGGGGCAACTACGAGCAGTACTTC.

The CDR3 loop is CASSYDIGVGVEQYF. CDR3 bases: TGTGCCAGCAGTTACGATATTGGGGTTGGGGTCGAGCAGTACTTC. This chain joins TRBV6-6 and TRBJ2-7; unclear D gene. Deletions cut 2 bases from V and 6 bases from J, with 17 bases between. The germline V gene has CDR1 MNHNY and CDR2 SVGAGI (reference sequence). The CDR3 is 15 amino acids.

The chain has TRBV19 and TRBJ2-7, with a weak D call TRBD2 (5 bases). There are 14 residues in the CDR3. Germline-derived CDR1 and CDR2 are LNHDA and SQIVND (reference sequence). Trimming took 3 bases from V and 5 from J, leaving 14 bases between them. CDR3 protein: CASSIGSGSHEQYF. The CDR3 nucleotides read TGTGCCAGTAGTATTGGGTCGGGGTCCCACGAGCAGTACTTC.

The chain has TRBV2 and TRBJ1-5; a possible D gene is TRBD1 (5 bases). The length of the CDR3 is 15 residues. Trimming left V 8 bases short and J 4 bases short, with 18 bases between. CDR1 is SNHLY and CDR2 is FYNNEI in the germline V gene. The CDR3 loop reads CASHRSGGGNQPQHF. DNA of the CDR3: TGTGCCAGCCATCGTTCGGGTGGGGGAAATCAGCCCCAGCATTTT.

This chain uses TRBV7-3 with TRBJ2-1; 13 bases align to TRBD2. Germline V gene lookup returns CDR1 SGHTA and CDR2 FQGTGA. This CDR3 has 17 residues. Trimming at V came to 4 bases and at J to 8 bases, leaving 11 bases not matched to a gene. Here the CDR3 DNA reads TGTGCCAGCAGCTCGTTACCCGGGACTAGCGGGATAGATGAGCAGTTCTTC. It codes for CASSSLPGTSGIDEQFF.

This clone was counted between two and nine times. The chain links TRBV7-9 to TRBJ1-1, with D tentatively TRBD1 (6 bases). Germline lookup yields CDR1 SEHNR and CDR2 FQNEAQ (reference sequence). The CDR3 totals 14 residues. Trimming cost V 3 bases and J 0 bases, with 8 bases left between them. The CDR3 region has the DNA TGTGCCAGCAGCTTCAGGGGAATGAACACTGAAGCTTTCTTT. It codes for CASSFRGMNTEAFF.

The rearrangement uses TRBV5-1 and TRBJ1-6; D gene unclear. V was cut by 0 bases and J by 10 bases, with 8 bases left in between. There are 13 residues in the CDR3. Germline CDR1 SGHRS, CDR2 YFSETQ. The CDR3 DNA reads TGCGCCAGCAGCTTGGCCTCGGGGTCACCCCTCCACTTT. Encoded protein: CASSLASGSPLHF.

With respect to this clone: This CDR3 is also generated by other DNA sequences in the sample. The rearrangement links TRBV6-5 to TRBJ1-1, with D possibly being TRBD1 (5 bases). The germline V gene has CDR1 MNHEY and CDR2 SVGAGI. V was clipped by 0 bases and J by 4 bases, with 9 bases between them. The CDR3 covers 14 residues. CDR3 DNA sequence: TGTGCCAGCAGTTACTCTTCCGGGGGCACTGAAGCTTTCTTT. Encoded protein: CASSYSSGGTEAFF.

The chain is built from TRBV15 and TRBJ2-1; TRBD1 agrees at 9 bases. The V and J ends lost 3 bases and 7 bases, in that order; junction bases with no gene match: 7. Germline CDR1 is LNHNV and CDR2 is YYDKDF (reference sequence). This CDR3 region has 15 residues. CDR3 nucleotide sequence: TGTGCCACCAGCAGGAGGACAGGGGAGAGGAATGAGCAGTTCTTC. Its protein is CATSRRTGERNEQFF.

The V call is TRBV29-1, the J call TRBJ2-1, with D unclear. CDR3 size: 12 residues. The V gene lost 4 bases and the J gene lost 9 bases, with 13 bases spanning the gap. The germline CDR1 and CDR2 sequences are SQVTM and ANQGSEA. The CDR3 nucleotides read TGCAGCGTTGGGGGTCTGGTCGGTGAGCAGTTCTTC. It specifies CSVGGLVGEQFF.

In the case of this clone: Different DNA sequences within this sample yield the same CDR3. In DNA, the CDR3 is TGCGCCAGCAGCCAAGGCCTAGCGGGGGGGCAAGAGACCCAGTACTTC. Translation: CASSQGLAGGQETQYF. The rearrangement joins TRBV4-3 to TRBJ2-5; 12 positions agree with TRBD2. Germline CDR1 reads LGHNA; CDR2 reads YSLEER. The CDR3 consists of 16 residues. Unmatched junction bases numbered 2, after V lost 1 base and J lost 2 bases.

The chain uses TRBV7-9 and TRBJ1-2, with a possible D match to TRBD1 (5 bases). Looked up from germline, CDR1 is SEHNR and CDR2 is FQNEAQ (reference sequence). V lost 5 bases and J lost 4, with 11 bases in between. The CDR3 has 13 residues. The CDR3 sequence is CASSPRGGYGYTF. The CDR3 DNA follows: TGTGCCAGCAGCCCCCGTGGGGGCTATGGCTACACCTTC.